This T cell receptor beta chain stems from a study of blood T cell repertoires in COVID-19. Generated by immunoSEQ multiplex PCR, the TCRdb table keeps only in-frame clones and is missing some. The sample carries 150,000 or so clones, more than 65% recorded once. This clone was detected only once. Participants were placed into cohorts based on the clinical history they reported. CDR1 KGHDR and CDR2 SFDVKD come from the germline V gene. V shed 6 bases, J shed 7 bases, and the junction held 9 bases outside the gene matches. The CDR3 is 14 amino acids. Sequences were obtained from PBMCs or T cells enriched from blood (not recorded which). This chain joins TRBV24-1 and TRBJ2-7, with TRBD1 matching over 9 bases. The sequence came from a man between 50 and 59 years old who had recovered from COVID-19. CDR3 residues: CATSSGTGTGEQYF. Here the CDR3 DNA reads TGTGCCACCAGTTCAGGGACAGGGACGGGGGAGCAGTACTTC.